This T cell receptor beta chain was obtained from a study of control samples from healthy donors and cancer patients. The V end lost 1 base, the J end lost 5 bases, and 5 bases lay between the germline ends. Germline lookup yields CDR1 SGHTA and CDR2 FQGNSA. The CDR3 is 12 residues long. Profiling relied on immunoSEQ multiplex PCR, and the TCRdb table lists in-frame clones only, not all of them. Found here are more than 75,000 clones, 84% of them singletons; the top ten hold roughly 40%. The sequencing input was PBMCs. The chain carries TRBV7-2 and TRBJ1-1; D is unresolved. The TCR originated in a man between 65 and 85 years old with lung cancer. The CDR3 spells CASSLGLTEAFF. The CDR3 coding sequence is TGTGCCAGCAGCTTAGGATTGACTGAAGCTTTCTTT.